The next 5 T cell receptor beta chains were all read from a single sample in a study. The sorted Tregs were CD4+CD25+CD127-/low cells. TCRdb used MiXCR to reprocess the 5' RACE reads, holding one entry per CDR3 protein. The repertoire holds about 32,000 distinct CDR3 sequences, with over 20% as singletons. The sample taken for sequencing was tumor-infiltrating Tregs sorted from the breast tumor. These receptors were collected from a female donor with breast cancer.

The CDR3 protein is CASRNSGGHTEAFF. CDR3 sequence (DNA): TGTGCCAGCAGGAATTCAGGGGGTCACACTGAAGCTTTCTTT. The rearrangement joins TRBV2 to TRBJ1-1; TRBD1 aligns across 7 bases. V was pared by 6 bases and J by 3 bases, with 7 bases of the junction left unmatched. The germline gives CDR1 SNHLY, CDR2 FYNNEI. This CDR3 contains 14 residues.

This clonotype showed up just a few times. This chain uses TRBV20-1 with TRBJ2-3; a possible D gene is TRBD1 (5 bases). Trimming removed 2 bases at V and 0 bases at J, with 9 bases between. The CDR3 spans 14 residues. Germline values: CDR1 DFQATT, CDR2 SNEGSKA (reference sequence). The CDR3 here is CSARQQESTDTQYF. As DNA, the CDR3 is TGCAGTGCTAGACAACAGGAAAGCACAGATACGCAGTATTTT.

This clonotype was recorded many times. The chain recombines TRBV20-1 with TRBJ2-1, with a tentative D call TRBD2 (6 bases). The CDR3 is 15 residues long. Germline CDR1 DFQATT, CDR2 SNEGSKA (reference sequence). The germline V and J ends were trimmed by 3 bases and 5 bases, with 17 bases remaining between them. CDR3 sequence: CSARMPGVIHNEQFF. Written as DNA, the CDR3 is TGCAGTGCTAGGATGCCGGGAGTAATCCACAATGAGCAGTTCTTC.

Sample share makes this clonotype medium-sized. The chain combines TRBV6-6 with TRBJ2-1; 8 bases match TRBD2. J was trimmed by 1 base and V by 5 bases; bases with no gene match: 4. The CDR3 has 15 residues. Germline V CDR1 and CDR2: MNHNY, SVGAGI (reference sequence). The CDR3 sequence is CASSPRGGSYNEQFF. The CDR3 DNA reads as TGTGCCAGCAGTCCTCGGGGGGGTTCCTACAATGAGCAGTTCTTC.

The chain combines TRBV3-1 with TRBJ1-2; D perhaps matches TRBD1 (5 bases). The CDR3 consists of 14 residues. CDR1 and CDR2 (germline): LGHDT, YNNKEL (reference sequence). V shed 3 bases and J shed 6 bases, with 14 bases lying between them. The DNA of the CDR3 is TGTGCCAGCAGCCATCCCGATTTGGACAATGGCTACACCTTC. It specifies CASSHPDLDNGYTF.